Given below is one TCR beta chain in context. The antigen is not known. The data derive from a study of beta chain features in type 1 diabetes. General study results and limits: In all four CD4+ subsets, TCRB CDR3 length was significantly, moderately reduced in type 1 diabetes. No resolution was reached here on whether HLA type influences TCRB rearrangement.

The CDR3 extends over 13 amino acids. Germline trimming cut 8 bases from V and 6 bases from J; bases unmatched to any gene: 11. Germline loops: CDR1 GTSNPN, CDR2 SVGIG (reference sequence). cDNA synthesis used the whole RNA isolate, giving expressed TCRB sequences. Repertoires were generated with immunoSEQ multiplex PCR, while TCRdb's copy carries only in-frame clones and drops some. This table holds under 150,000 clones, around a sixth found once. The chain uses TRBV30 and TRBJ2-7; 9 bases fit TRBD1. The receptor comes from a man younger than 35 with type 1 diabetes. The sample was central memory CD4+ T cells from blood. The CDR3: CAGFDRGDREQYF. The CDR3 DNA sequence: TGTGCCGGATTCGACAGGGGGGATCGCGAGCAGTACTTC.